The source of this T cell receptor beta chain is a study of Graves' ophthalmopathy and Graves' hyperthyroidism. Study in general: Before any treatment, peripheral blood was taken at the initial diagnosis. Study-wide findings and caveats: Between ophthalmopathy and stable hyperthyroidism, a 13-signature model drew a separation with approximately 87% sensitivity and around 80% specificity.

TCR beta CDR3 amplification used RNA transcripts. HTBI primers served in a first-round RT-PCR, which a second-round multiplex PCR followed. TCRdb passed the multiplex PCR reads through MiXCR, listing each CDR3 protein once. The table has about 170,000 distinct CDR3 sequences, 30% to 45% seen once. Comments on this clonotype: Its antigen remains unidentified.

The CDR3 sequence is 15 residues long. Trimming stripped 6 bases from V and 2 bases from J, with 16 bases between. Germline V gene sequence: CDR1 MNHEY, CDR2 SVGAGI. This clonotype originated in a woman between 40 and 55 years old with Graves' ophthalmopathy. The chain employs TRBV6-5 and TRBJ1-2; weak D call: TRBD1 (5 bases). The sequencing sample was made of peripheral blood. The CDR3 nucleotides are TGTGCCAGCAGCCCCTCGAGTCGGGGGAACTATGGCTACACCTTC. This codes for CASSPSSRGNYGYTF.